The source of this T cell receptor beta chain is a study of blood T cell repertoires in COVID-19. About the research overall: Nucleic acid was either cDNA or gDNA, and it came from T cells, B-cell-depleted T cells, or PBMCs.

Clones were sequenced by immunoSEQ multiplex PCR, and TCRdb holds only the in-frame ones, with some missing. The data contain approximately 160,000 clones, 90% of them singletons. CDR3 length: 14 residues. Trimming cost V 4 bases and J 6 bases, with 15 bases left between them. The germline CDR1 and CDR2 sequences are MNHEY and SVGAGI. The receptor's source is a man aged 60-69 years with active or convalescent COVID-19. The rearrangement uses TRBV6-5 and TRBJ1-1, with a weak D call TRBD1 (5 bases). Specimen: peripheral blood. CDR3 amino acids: CASSSPLPGSEAFF. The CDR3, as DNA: TGTGCCAGCAGTTCCCCTCTACCAGGGTCTGAAGCTTTCTTT.